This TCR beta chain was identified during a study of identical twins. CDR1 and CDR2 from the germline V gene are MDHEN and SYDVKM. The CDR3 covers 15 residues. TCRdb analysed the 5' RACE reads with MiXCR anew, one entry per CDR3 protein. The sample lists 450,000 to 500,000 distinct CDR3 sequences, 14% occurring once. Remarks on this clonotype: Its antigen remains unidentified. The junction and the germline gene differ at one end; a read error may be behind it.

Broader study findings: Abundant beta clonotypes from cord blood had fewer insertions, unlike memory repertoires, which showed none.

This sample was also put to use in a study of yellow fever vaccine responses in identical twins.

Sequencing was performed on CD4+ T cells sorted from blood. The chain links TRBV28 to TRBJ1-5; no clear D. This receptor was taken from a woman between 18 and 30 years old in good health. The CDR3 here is CASSFSSIENQPQHF. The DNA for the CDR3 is TGTGCTAGCAGTTTTTCATCCATTGAGAATCAGCCCCAGCATTTT.